The T cell receptor (beta chain) described here comes from a study of blood T cell repertoires in COVID-19. Germline V CDR1 and CDR2: SGHDT, YYEEEE. This CDR3 has 15 amino acids. Trimming stripped 3 bases from V and 1 base from J, with 11 bases between. Clones were read by immunoSEQ multiplex PCR, and TCRdb kept only the in-frame ones, dropping some. Here the sample spans roughly 180,000 clones, over 70% being singletons. The chain joins TRBV5-6 to TRBJ2-1, with a possible D match to TRBD2 (6 bases). The origin of this receptor is a man aged 45-60 years who had recovered from COVID-19. Sequenced input: PBMCs or T cells enriched from blood (not recorded which). The CDR3, as DNA: TGTGCCAGCAGCTCGGGGGAGAGTTCCTACAATGAGCAGTTCTTC. Protein: CASSSGESSYNEQFF.